This passage covers 16 T cell receptor beta chains from one sample sequenced in a study of OX40 agonist ivuxolimab in advanced cancers. Using immunoSEQ multiplex PCR, the repertoire was profiled, and TCRdb retains in-frame clones only, with some absent. Of about 70,000 clones in the sample, roughly 87% were seen once. Sequenced here: CD4+ or CD8+ T cells sorted from blood, sampled in a trial of the OX40 agonist ivuxolimab. The receptor set was obtained from an adult with an advanced solid tumor such as melanoma, head and neck, liver or kidney cancer.

The rearrangement links TRBV7-6 to TRBJ1-4; D not certain. Per the germline V gene, CDR1 is SGHVS and CDR2 is FNYEAQ. Between the trimmed V and J ends, which lost 0 bases and 0 bases, there was a span of 5 bases. This CDR3 is built from 15 residues. CDR3: CASSLAPSTNEKLFF. The CDR3, as DNA: TGTGCCAGCAGCTTAGCGCCCTCAACTAATGAAAAACTGTTTTTT.

This chain joins TRBV28 and TRBJ2-1; 10 bases match TRBD2. There are 17 residues in the CDR3. The V gene's germline CDR1 is MDHEN and CDR2 SYDVKM. After removal of 5 bases from V and 6 bases from J, the junction contained 13 bases not matched to a gene. CDR3: CASSRRGLVAGGNEQFF. The CDR3 DNA is TGTGCCAGCAGTCGGCGAGGACTCGTAGCGGGAGGCAATGAGCAGTTCTTC.

This sequence joins TRBV11-1 and TRBJ1-2, with D perhaps matching TRBD1 (6 bases). Trimming stripped 0 bases from V and 10 bases from J, with 12 bases between. Germline values: CDR1 SGHAT, CDR2 FQDESV (reference sequence). The CDR3 is 13 residues long. CDR3 nucleotides: TGTGCCAGCAGCTTAGCGGGGGACAAGAACTACACCTTC. Protein sequence: CASSLAGDKNYTF.

The chain combines TRBV10-3 with TRBJ1-1; D gene unclear. Germline CDR1 ENHRY, CDR2 SYGVKD. The CDR3 covers 13 residues. V lost 4 bases and J lost 5, with 11 bases in between. CDR3 amino acids: CAISGQEETEAFF. In DNA, the CDR3 is TGTGCCATCAGTGGGCAGGAGGAGACTGAAGCTTTCTTT.

The count of this clone is one. The J gene is TRBJ2-3, the V gene TRBV6-1; 10 nucleotides agree with TRBD1. The germline V gene encodes CDR1 MNHNS and CDR2 SASEGT. The CDR3 extends over 18 amino acids. With 4 bases clipped from V and 0 bases from J, the junction kept 10 bases outside the gene matches. In DNA form, the CDR3 reads TGTGCCAGCAGTGCCAAGAGACCGGGACAGGGGAGCACAGATACGCAGTATTTT. Encoded protein: CASSAKRPGQGSTDTQYF.

Written as DNA, the CDR3 is TGTGCCAGCAGTTACAGCCCAGGGAACCCCTTCTTT. Translation gives CASSYSPGNPFF. The chain couples TRBV6-6 to TRBJ1-1; the D gene is possibly TRBD1 (5 bases). Between the trimmed V and J ends, which lost 2 bases and 14 bases, there was a span of 15 bases. This CDR3 has 12 amino acids. The germline V gene encodes CDR1 MNHNY and CDR2 SVGAGI (reference sequence).

Only one count was recorded for this clone. The chain links TRBV6-1 to TRBJ2-3; TRBD1 matches 7 bases. J was trimmed by 3 bases and V by 4 bases; bases with no gene match: 10. The CDR3 has 16 residues. Germline CDR1 reads MNHNS; CDR2 reads SASEGT. In DNA, the CDR3 is TGTGCCAGCAGTGGACAGGGATTACAAGCGACAGATACGCAGTATTTT. This sequence encodes CASSGQGLQATDTQYF.

The rearrangement uses TRBV28 and TRBJ1-5, with TRBD1 matching 8 bases. CDR1 is MDHEN, CDR2 SYDVKM, per germline. The J segment lost 6 bases and the V segment lost 5 bases, leaving 6 bases of the junction unmatched. This CDR3 comprises 14 residues. CDR3 bases: TGTGCCAGCAGTACTGGACAGGGCCGTCAGCCCCAGCATTTT. Translating gives CASSTGQGRQPQHF.

About this clone itself: Other DNA sequences in the sample encode the same CDR3. This chain uses TRBV5-1 with TRBJ2-3; weak D call: TRBD1 (6 bases). V lost 5 bases to trimming and J lost 6 bases, with 13 bases between them. The CDR3 is made up of 13 amino acids. The germline gives CDR1 SGHRS, CDR2 YFSETQ. CDR3 nucleotides: TGCGCCAGCAGTTTCCCAGGGGAGGATACGCAGTATTTT. Its protein product is CASSFPGEDTQYF.

This clone was counted a few times. The rearrangement joins TRBV14 to TRBJ2-3, with 9 positions matching TRBD2. The CDR3 extends over 14 amino acids. Trimming took 4 bases from V and 4 from J; bases not matched to a gene: 3. Germline V gene data show CDR1 as SGHDN and CDR2 as FVKESK. The CDR3 region has the DNA TGTGCCAGCAGCCTAATAGCGGGAGCAGATACGCAGTATTTT. It specifies CASSLIAGADTQYF.

This chain links TRBV5-6 with TRBJ1-1, with 8 bases that match TRBD1. CDR1 SGHDT and CDR2 YYEEEE come from the germline V gene. The CDR3 is made up of 15 amino acids. After removal of 0 bases from V and 1 base from J, the junction contained 2 bases not matched to a gene. CDR3 sequence: CASSLGQGTNTEAFF. CDR3 DNA: TGTGCCAGCAGCTTGGGACAGGGGACGAACACTGAAGCTTTCTTT.

The chain has TRBV15 and TRBJ2-1; TRBD2 is a possible D gene (5 bases). The V gene lost 5 bases and the J gene lost 9 bases, with 23 bases spanning the gap. Germline values: CDR1 LNHNV, CDR2 YYDKDF (reference sequence). CDR3 length: 16 residues. The CDR3 nucleotides read TGTGCCACCAGCGCTTGGGGAAGACCGTATAGCGTTGAGCAGTTCTTC. This sequence encodes CATSAWGRPYSVEQFF. Looking up the rest from reference TRBV15 and TRBJ2-1 gives the full variable domain: DAMVIQNPRYQVTQFGKPVTLSCSQTLNHNVMYWYQQKSSQAPKLLFHYYDKDFNNEADTPDNFQSRRPNTSFCFLDIRSPGLGDTAMYLCATSAWGRPYSVEQFFGPGTRLTVL.

The chain recombines TRBV2 with TRBJ2-5; 7 bases are shared with TRBD1. After removal of 7 bases from V and 1 base from J, the junction contained 6 bases not matched to a gene. The germline V gene has CDR1 SNHLY and CDR2 FYNNEI. The CDR3 loop spans 14 amino acids. The CDR3 protein is CASTPGTAQETQYF. CDR3 DNA sequence: TGTGCCAGCACCCCCGGGACAGCCCAAGAGACCCAGTACTTC. The full variable domain, its missing parts supplied by reference TRBV2 and TRBJ2-5, is EPEVTQTPSHQVTQMGQEVILRCVPISNHLYFYWYRQILGQKVEFLVSFYNNEISEKSEIFDDQFSVERPDGSNFTLKIRSTKLEDSAMYFCASTPGTAQETQYFGPGTRLLVL.

The J gene is TRBJ2-5, the V gene TRBV4-2; 9 bases are shared with TRBD2. The V gene's germline CDR1 is LGHNA and CDR2 YNFKEQ. The J segment lost 5 bases and the V segment lost 6 bases, leaving 10 bases of the junction unmatched. This CDR3 has 15 residues. DNA of the CDR3: TGTGCCAGCAGAAGGGGAGCGGGAGGAGGGGAGACCCAGTACTTC. Its translation: CASRRGAGGGETQYF.

The rearrangement uses TRBV6-6 and TRBJ1-6; D unclear. Germline values: CDR1 MNHNY, CDR2 SVGAGI (reference sequence). V was trimmed by 8 bases and J by 5 bases, leaving 16 bases between them. The CDR3 has 15 residues. The CDR3 protein is CASGATGVNNSPLHF. The CDR3 nucleotides are TGTGCCAGCGGTGCCACTGGGGTTAATAATTCACCCCTCCACTTT.

The CDR3 DNA reads TGTGCCAGCAGCACAGGGGCCTATGGCTACACCTTC. Translation: CASSTGAYGYTF. The chain employs TRBV11-2 and TRBJ1-2; 7 bases are a match to TRBD1. Trimming took 5 bases from V and 4 from J; bases not matched to a gene: 1. Germline CDR1 and CDR2: SGHAT and FQNNGV. The CDR3 sequence is 12 residues long. The variable domain in full, completed from reference TRBV11-2 and TRBJ1-2, reads EAGVAQSPRYKIIEKRQSVAFWCNPISGHATLYWYQQILGQGPKLLIQFQNNGVVDDSQLPKDRFSAERLKGVDSTLKIQPAKLEDSAVYLCASSTGAYGYTFGSGTRLTVV.